This TCR beta chain originates from a study of blood T cell repertoires in COVID-19. Turning to the study itself: Acute and convalescent COVID-19 samples came from the United States, Italy and Spain.

Trimming pared 2 bases from V and 6 bases from J, leaving 11 bases between. The CDR3 contains 13 residues. Germline V gene data show CDR1 as SGHTA and CDR2 as FQGTGA. As originally analysed: Counts of nucleated cells, estimated from reference gene primer amplification, were obtained. Some clones are missing from TCRdb's copy, which holds only in-frame ones; the method was immunoSEQ multiplex PCR. V and J calls and clone size follow that table, whereas D and trimming were derived from the DNA. The data show approximately 47,000 clones, around 90% seen once. The chain combines TRBV7-3 with TRBJ2-7; D perhaps matches TRBD2 (6 bases). This sequence was found in a man in his 70s with active COVID-19. The sequenced sample consisted of peripheral blood. The CDR3 region is CASSLLGGAEQYF. DNA for the CDR3: TGTGCCAGCAGCTTATTAGGAGGGGCCGAGCAGTACTTC.